Below, one T cell receptor (beta chain) is given with its context. Germline assignment: CDR1 SGHVS and CDR2 FQNEAQ. The V and J ends lost 5 bases and 2 bases, in that order; junction bases with no gene match: 6. The CDR3 has 17 amino acids. The sample belongs to a study of blood T cell repertoires in COVID-19. Overall study context: Donors in the United States, Italy and Spain gave samples during acute or convalescent COVID-19.

In the study's own analysis: Nucleated cell number was recorded as an estimate derived from reference gene primer amplification. TCRdb's copy holds only in-frame clones and misses some; the assay was immunoSEQ multiplex PCR. V, J and clone size were drawn from that table, and D and trimming were deduced from the DNA. The table includes roughly 140,000 clones, around 91% detected once. The chain carries TRBV7-8 and TRBJ2-3; 14 bases line up with TRBD2. The sample taken for sequencing was peripheral blood. The receptor was isolated from a woman between 55 and 75 years old with active COVID-19. CDR3 sequence: CASSPGLAGETTDTQYF. In nucleotides, the CDR3 is TGTGCCAGCAGCCCGGGACTAGCGGGAGAGACCACAGATACGCAGTATTTT. Looking up the rest from reference TRBV7-8 and TRBJ2-3 gives the full variable domain: GAGVSQSPRYKVAKRGQDVALRCDPISGHVSLFWYQQALGQGPEFLTYFQNEAQLDKSGLPSDRFFAERPEGSVSTLKIQRTQQEDSAVYLCASSPGLAGETTDTQYFGPGTRLTVL.